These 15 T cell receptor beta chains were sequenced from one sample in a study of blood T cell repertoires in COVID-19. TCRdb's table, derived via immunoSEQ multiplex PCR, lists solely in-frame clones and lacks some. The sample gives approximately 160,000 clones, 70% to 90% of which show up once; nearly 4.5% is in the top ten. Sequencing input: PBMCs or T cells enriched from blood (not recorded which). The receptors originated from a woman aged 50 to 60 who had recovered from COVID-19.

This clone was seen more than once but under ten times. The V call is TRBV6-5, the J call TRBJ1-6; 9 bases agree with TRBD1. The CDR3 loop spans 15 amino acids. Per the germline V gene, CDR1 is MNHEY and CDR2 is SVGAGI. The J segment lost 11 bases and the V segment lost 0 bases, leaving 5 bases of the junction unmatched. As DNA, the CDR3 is TGTGCCAGCAGTTACTCCAGGACAGGGGACGCACCCCTCCACTTT. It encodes CASSYSRTGDAPLHF.

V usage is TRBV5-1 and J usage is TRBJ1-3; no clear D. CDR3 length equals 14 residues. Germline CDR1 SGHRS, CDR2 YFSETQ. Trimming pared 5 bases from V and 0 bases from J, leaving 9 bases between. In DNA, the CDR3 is TGCGCCAGCAGGACGCAGGCCTCTGGAAACACCATATATTTT. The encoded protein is CASRTQASGNTIYF.

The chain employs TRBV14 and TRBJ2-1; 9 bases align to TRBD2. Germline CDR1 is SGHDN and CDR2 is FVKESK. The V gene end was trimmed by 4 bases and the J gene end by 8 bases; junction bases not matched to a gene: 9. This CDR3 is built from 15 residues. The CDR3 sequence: CASSRVAGVVYEQFF. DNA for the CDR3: TGTGCCAGCAGCCGAGTAGCGGGAGTAGTCTATGAGCAGTTCTTC.

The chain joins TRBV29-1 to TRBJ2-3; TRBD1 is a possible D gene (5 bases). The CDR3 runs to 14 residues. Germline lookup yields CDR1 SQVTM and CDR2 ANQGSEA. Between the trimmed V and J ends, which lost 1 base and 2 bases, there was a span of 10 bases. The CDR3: CSVEGLGDTDTQYF. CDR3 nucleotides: TGCAGCGTTGAAGGGTTAGGGGACACAGATACGCAGTATTTT.

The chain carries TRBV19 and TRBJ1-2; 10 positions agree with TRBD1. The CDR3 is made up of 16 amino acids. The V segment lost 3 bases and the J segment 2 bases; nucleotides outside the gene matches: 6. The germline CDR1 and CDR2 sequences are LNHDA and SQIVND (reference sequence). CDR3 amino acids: CASSMGTGAVNYGYTF. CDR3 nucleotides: TGTGCCAGTAGTATGGGGACAGGGGCTGTGAACTATGGCTACACCTTC.

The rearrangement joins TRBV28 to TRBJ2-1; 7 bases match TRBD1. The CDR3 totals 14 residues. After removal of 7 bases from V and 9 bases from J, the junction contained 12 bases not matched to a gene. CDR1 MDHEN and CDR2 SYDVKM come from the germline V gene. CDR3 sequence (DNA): TGTGCCAGCAAGGTCGGAACAGGGGTGATTGAGCAGTTCTTC. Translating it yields CASKVGTGVIEQFF.

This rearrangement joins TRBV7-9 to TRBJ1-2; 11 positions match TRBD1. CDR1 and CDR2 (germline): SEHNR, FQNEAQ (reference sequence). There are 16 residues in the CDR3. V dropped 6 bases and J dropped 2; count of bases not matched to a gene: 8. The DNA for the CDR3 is TGTGCCAGCAGACCCGGGACAGGGGGGCGGAACTATGGCTACACCTTC. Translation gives CASRPGTGGRNYGYTF.

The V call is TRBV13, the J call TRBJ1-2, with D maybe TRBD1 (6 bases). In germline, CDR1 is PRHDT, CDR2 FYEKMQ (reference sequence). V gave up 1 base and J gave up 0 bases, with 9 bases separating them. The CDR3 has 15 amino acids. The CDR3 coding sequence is TGTGCCAGCAGCTTAGTGGACAGCGCTAACTATGGCTACACCTTC. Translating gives CASSLVDSANYGYTF.

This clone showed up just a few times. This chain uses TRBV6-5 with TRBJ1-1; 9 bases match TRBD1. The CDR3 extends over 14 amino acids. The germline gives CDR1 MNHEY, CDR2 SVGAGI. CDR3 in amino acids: CTTGQGGSNTEAFF. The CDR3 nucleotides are TGTACCACGGGACAGGGTGGATCGAACACTGAAGCTTTCTTT.

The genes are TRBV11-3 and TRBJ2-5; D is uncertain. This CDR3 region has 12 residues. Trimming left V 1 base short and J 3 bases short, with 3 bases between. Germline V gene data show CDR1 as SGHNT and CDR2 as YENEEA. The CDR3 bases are TGTGCCAGCAGCTTAGTCAAAGAGACCCAGTACTTC. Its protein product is CASSLVKETQYF.

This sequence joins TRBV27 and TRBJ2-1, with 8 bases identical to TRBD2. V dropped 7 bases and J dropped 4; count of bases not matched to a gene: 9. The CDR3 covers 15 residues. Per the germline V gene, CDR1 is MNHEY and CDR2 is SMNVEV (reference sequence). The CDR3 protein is CASIKAGGNYNEQFF. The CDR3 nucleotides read TGTGCCAGCATTAAGGCGGGGGGCAATTACAATGAGCAGTTCTTC.

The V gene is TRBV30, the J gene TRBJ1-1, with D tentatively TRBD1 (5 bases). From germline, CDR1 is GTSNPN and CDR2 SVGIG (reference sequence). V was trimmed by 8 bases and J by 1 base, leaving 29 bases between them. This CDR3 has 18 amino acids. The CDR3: CASKPGTLTGVGNTEAFF. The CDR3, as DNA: TGTGCCAGTAAACCTGGAACATTGACGGGGGTTGGGAACACTGAAGCTTTCTTT.

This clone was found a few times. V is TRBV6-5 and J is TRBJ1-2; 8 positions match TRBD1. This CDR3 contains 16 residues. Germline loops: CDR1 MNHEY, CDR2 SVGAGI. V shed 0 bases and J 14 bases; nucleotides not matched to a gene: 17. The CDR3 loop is CASSYSSGGGAWAKTF. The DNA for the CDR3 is TGTGCCAGCAGTTACTCATCAGGGGGCGGTGCCTGGGCCAAGACCTTC.

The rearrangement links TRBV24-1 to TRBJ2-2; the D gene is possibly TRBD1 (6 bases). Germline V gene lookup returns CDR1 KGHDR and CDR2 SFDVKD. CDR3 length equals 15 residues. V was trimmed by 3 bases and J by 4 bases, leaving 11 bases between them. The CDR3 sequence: CATSDRTVPTGELFF. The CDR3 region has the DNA TGTGCCACCAGTGATCGGACAGTCCCCACCGGGGAGCTGTTTTTT.

The CDR3 region is CARSVRDRYYEQYV. The DNA of the CDR3 is TGTGCCAGAAGCGTCCGGGACAGATACTACGAGCAGTACGTC. This sequence joins TRBV5-3 and TRBJ2-7; the match to TRBD1 covers 7 bases. TRBV5-3 is marked as an open reading frame, function uncertain. CDR3 length: 14 amino acids. V was clipped by 4 bases and J by 3 bases; unmatched bases: 7.